This T cell receptor (beta chain) was sequenced during a study of T cell clones after liver transplantation. Germline V gene sequence: CDR1 MGHRA, CDR2 YSYEKL. The CDR3 has 16 amino acids. Trimming took 0 bases from V and 1 from J, leaving 12 bases between them. The method was immunoSEQ multiplex PCR; TCRdb's version includes in-frame clones alone and lacks a portion of them. The sample lists just over 80,000 clones, roughly 82% occurring once. The source was CD4+ T cells from blood, collected just over 45 months after liver transplant. The genes are TRBV4-1 and TRBJ1-1; D uncertain. This sequence was found in a human patient who received a liver transplant. Among the T cells, some may be from the graft donor. The CDR3 DNA is TGCGCCAGCAGCCAAGATGTCGTGAAAGGGAACACTGAAGCTTTCTTT. It encodes CASSQDVVKGNTEAFF.